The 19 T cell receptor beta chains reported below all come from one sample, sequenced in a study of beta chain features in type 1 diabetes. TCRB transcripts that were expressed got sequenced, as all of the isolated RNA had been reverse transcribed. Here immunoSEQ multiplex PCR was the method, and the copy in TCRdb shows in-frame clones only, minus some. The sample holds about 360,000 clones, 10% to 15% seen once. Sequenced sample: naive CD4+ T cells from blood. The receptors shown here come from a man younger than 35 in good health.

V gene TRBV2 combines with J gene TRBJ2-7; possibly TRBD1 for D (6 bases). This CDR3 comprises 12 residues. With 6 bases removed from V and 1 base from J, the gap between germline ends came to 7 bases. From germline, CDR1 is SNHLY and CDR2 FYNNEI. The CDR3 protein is CASSGQSYEQYF. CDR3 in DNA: TGTGCCAGCAGCGGACAGTCCTACGAGCAGTACTTC.

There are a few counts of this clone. The CDR3 sequence: CASSLSGRGGEQFF. The CDR3 coding sequence is TGTGCCAGCAGTCTCAGCGGGAGAGGGGGTGAGCAGTTCTTC. The chain has TRBV2 and TRBJ2-1; TRBD2 aligns across 8 bases. The J segment lost 9 bases and the V segment lost 5 bases, leaving 9 bases of the junction unmatched. This CDR3 is 14 amino acids long. CDR1 and CDR2 (germline): SNHLY, FYNNEI.

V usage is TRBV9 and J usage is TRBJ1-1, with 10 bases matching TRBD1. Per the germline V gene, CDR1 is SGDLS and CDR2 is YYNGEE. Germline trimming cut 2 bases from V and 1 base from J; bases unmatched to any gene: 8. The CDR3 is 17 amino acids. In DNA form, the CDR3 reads TGTGCCAGCAGCGTGGGTGGGACAGGGGCTCCGAACACTGAAGCTTTCTTT. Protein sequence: CASSVGGTGAPNTEAFF.

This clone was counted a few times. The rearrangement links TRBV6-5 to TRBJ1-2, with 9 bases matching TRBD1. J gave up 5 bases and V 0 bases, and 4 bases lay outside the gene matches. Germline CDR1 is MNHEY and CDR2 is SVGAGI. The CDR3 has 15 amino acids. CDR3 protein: CASSYSKGQGYGYTF. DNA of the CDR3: TGTGCCAGCAGTTACTCGAAGGGACAGGGTTATGGCTACACCTTC.

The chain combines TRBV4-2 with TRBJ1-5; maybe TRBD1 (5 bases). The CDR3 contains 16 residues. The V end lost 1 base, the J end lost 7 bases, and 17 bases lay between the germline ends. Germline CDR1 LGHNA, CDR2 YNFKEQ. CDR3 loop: CASSQALTGRSQPQHF. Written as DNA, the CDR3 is TGTGCCAGCAGCCAAGCCTTAACAGGACGTAGCCAGCCCCAGCATTTT.

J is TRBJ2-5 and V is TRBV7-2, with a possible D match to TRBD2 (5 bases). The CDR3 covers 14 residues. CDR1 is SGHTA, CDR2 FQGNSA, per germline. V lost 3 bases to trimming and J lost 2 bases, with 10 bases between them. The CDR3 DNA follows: TGTGCCAGCAGCTTCTATAGCGCGCAAGAGACCCAGTACTTC. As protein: CASSFYSAQETQYF.

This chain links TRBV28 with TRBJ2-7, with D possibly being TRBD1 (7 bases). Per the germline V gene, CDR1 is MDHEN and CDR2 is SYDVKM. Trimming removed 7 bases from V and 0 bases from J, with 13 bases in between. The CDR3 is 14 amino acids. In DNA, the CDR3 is TGTGCCAGCACTCAGGGGGACTTCTCCTACGAGCAGTACTTC. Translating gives CASTQGDFSYEQYF.

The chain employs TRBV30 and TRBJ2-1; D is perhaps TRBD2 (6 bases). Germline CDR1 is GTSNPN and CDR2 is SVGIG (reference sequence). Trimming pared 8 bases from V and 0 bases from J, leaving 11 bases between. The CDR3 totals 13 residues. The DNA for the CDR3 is TGTGCCAGCCGGGAGTACTCCTACAATGAGCAGTTCTTC. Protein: CASREYSYNEQFF. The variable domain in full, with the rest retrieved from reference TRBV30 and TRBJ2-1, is SQTIHQWPATLVQPVGSPLSLECTVEGTSNPNLYWYRQAAGRGLQLLFYSVGIGQISSEVPQNLSASRPQDRQFILSSKKLLLSDSGFYLCASREYSYNEQFFGPGTRLTVL.

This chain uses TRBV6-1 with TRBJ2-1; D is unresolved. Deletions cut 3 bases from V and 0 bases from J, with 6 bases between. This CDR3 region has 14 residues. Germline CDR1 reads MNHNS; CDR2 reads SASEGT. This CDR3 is CASSERSSYNEQFF. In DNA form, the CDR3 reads TGTGCCAGCAGTGAGCGGAGCTCCTACAATGAGCAGTTCTTC.

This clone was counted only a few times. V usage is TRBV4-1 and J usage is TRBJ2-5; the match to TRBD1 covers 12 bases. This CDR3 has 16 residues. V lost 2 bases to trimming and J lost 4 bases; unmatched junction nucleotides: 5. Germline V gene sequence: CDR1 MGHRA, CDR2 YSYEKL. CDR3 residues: CASSQPGQGARETQYF. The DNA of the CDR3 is TGCGCCAGCAGCCAACCGGGACAGGGGGCCCGAGAGACCCAGTACTTC.

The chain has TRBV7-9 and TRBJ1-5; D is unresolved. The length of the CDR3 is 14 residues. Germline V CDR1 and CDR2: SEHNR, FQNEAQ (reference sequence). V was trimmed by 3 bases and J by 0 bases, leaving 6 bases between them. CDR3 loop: CASSFGNSNQPQHF. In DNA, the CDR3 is TGTGCCAGCAGCTTTGGCAATAGCAATCAGCCCCAGCATTTT.

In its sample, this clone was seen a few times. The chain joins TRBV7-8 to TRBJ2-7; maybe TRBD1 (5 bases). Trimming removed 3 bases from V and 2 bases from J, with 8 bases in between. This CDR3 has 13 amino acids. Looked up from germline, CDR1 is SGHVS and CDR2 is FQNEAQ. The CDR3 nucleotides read TGTGCCAGCAGCTTCCCAGGGACCTACGAGCAGTACTTC. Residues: CASSFPGTYEQYF.

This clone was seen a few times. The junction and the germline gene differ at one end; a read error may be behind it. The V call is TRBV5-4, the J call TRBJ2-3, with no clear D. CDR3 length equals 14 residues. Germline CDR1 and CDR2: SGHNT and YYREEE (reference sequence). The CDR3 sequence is CASSYPLSTNTQYF. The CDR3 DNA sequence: TGTGCCAGCAGCTATCCCCTTAGCACAAATACGCAGTATTTT.

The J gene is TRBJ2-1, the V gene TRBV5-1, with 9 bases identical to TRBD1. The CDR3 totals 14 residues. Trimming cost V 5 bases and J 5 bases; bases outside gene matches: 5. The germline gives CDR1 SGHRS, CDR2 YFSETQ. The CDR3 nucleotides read TGCGCCAGCAGGGTGGGGACAGGGAACAATGAGCAGTTCTTC. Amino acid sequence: CASRVGTGNNEQFF. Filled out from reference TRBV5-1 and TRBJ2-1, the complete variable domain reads KAGVTQTPRYLIKTRGQQVTLSCSPISGHRSVSWYQQTPGQGLQFLFEYFSETQRNKGNFPGRFSGRQFSNSRSEMNVSTLELGDSALYLCASRVGTGNNEQFFGPGTRLTVL.

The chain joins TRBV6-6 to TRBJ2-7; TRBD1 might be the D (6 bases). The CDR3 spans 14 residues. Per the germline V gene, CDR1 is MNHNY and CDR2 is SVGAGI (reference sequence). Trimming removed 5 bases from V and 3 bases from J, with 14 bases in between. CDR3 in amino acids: CASSQIGQSYEQYF. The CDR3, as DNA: TGTGCCAGCAGTCAGATAGGACAGAGCTACGAGCAGTACTTC.

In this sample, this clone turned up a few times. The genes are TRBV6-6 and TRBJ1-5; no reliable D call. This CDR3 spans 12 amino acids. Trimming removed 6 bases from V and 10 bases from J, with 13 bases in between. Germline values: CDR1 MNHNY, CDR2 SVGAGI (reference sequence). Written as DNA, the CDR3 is TGTGCCAGCAGCCCCGTAAGTACACCCCAGCATTTT. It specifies CASSPVSTPQHF.

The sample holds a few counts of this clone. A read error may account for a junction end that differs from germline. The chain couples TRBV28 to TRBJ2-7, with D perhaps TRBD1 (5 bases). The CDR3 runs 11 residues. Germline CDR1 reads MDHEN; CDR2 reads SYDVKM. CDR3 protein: CRAGSLYEQYF. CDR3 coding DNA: TGCCGCGCAGGGTCACTCTACGAGCAGTACTTC.

CDR3 in amino acids: CASGAYSGSSYNEQFF. The CDR3 nucleotides read TGTGCCAGCGGGGCGTATAGCGGGAGTTCCTACAATGAGCAGTTCTTC. The chain recombines TRBV7-9 with TRBJ2-1, with 9 bases matching TRBD2. The CDR3 has 16 amino acids. The germline V gene encodes CDR1 SEHNR and CDR2 FQNEAQ (reference sequence). V shed 8 bases and J 1 base; nucleotides not matched to a gene: 9.

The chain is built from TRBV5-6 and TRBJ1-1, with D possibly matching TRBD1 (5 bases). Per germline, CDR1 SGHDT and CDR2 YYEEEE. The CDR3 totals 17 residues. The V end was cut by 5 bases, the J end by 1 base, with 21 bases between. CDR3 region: CASRDVQVKRTNTEAFF. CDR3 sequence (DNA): TGTGCCAGCAGAGACGTACAGGTAAAGCGTACGAACACTGAAGCTTTCTTT. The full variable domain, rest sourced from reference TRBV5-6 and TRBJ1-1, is DAGVTQSPTHLIKTRGQQVTLRCSPKSGHDTVSWYQQALGQGPQFIFQYYEEEERQRGNFPDRFSGHQFPNYSSELNVNALLLGDSALYLCASRDVQVKRTNTEAFFGQGTRLTVV.